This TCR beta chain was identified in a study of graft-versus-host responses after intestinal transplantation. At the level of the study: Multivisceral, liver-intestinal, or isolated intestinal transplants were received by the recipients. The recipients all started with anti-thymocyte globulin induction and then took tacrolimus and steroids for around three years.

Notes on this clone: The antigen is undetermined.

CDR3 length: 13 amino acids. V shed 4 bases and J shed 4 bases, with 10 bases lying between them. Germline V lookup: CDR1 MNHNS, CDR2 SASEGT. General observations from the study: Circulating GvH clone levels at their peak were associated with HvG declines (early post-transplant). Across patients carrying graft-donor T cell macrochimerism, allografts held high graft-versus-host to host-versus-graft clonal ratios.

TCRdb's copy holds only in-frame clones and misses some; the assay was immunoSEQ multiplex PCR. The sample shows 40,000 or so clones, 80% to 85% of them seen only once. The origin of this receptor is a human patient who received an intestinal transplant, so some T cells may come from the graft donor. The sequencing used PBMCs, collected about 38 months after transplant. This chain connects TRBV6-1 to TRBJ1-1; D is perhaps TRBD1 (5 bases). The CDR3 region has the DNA TGTGCCAGCAGTGGTCTGACAGTCACTGAAGCTTTCTTT. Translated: CASSGLTVTEAFF.